Given below is one T cell receptor beta chain in context. Antigen specificity is unknown. The data are from a study of T-cell memory formation after mild COVID-19. Findings of the study overall: Some SARS-CoV-2-responding clones were already detected in memory before infection. Later expanders leaned CD4+, whereas day 15 to 85 contracting clones were balanced CD4/CD8.

The V gene lost 5 bases and the J gene lost 7 bases, with 13 bases spanning the gap. The germline gives CDR1 SGHTA, CDR2 FQGNSA. The length of the CDR3 is 13 residues. Sample barcodes and UMIs were carried by the TCR alpha and TCR beta cDNA libraries that 5'RACE generated with constant-segment primers. TCRdb re-analysed the 5' RACE reads in MiXCR, keeping a single row per CDR3 protein. The table includes over 350,000 distinct CDR3 sequences, 24% detected once. V gene TRBV7-2 combines with J gene TRBJ2-3, with D possibly matching TRBD1 (5 bases). The specimen was PBMCs or a T cell subset sorted from them (not recorded which). The TCR comes from an adult woman who had mild COVID-19 (a few samples of this study predate the infection). Cell type and time point are not known. The CDR3 here is CASSPRGANTQYF. The CDR3 DNA reads TGTGCCAGCAGCCCCCGTGGGGCTAATACGCAGTATTTT. Drawing the rest from reference TRBV7-2 and TRBJ2-3, the complete variable domain is GAGVSQSPSNKVTEKGKDVELRCDPISGHTALYWYRQSLGQGLEFLIYFQGNSAPDKSGLPSDRFSAERTGGSVSTLTIQRTQQEDSAVYLCASSPRGANTQYFGPGTRLTVL.